The following is a T cell receptor (beta chain) sequence with its context. Original data processing: By means of reference gene primer amplification, nucleated cell counts were estimated. Data came from immunoSEQ multiplex PCR; TCRdb stores just in-frame clones and leaves some out. D and trimming come from the DNA, and the V and J calls and clone size come from that table. This repertoire shows a few hundred thousand clones, about 88% found once; its top ten account for roughly 4.8%. This entry belongs to a study of blood T cell repertoires in COVID-19. Study summary: The study drew acute and convalescent COVID-19 samples from the United States, Italy and Spain. PBMCs, B-cell-depleted T cells, or T cells provided the cDNA or gDNA that made up the material.

The CDR3 is 15 residues long. CDR1 and CDR2 (germline): SGHRS, YFSETQ. V lost 2 bases, J lost 6 bases, and 3 bases stayed unmatched. This chain connects TRBV5-1 to TRBJ2-1, with 12 bases that match TRBD2. The material sequenced was peripheral blood. This receptor was taken from a woman in her 40s who had recovered from COVID-19. CDR3 nucleotide sequence: TGCGCCAGCAGCTTCCTAGCGGGAGGGAGCAATGAGCAGTTCTTC. It is translated as CASSFLAGGSNEQFF.